The 30 T cell receptor beta chains in this list originate from one sample, sequenced in a study. TCRdb independently ran MiXCR on the 5' RACE reads; one entry per CDR3 protein. The data hold approximately 23,000 distinct CDR3 sequences, with roughly 29% observed a single time. The sample comprised tumor-infiltrating naive CD4+ T cells sorted from the breast tumor. Stated subset: naive CD4+ T cells, CD4+CD45RA+CD25-. These receptors were obtained from a female donor with breast cancer.

This clonotype was detected a few times. The CDR3 DNA is TGTGCCAGCAGATCTAGCGGGAGTGGATACGAGCAGTACTTC. Protein sequence: CASRSSGSGYEQYF. The chain links TRBV12-3 or TRBV12-4 to TRBJ2-7; TRBD2 aligns across 10 bases. Trimming took 6 bases from V and 4 from J; bases not matched to a gene: 6. The CDR3 loop spans 14 amino acids.

This clonotype has just a few counts. The CDR3 nucleotides read TGCAGTGCTAGAGATCCCCAGGCTAGTAATGAGCAGTTCTTC. It is translated as CSARDPQASNEQFF. The V call is TRBV20-1, the J call TRBJ2-1; D is unresolved. Deletions cut 0 bases from V and 7 bases from J, with 13 bases between. Germline V CDR1 and CDR2: DFQATT, SNEGSKA (reference sequence). This CDR3 contains 14 residues.

Remarks on this clonotype: The junction shows a germline mismatch at one end, possibly a read error. This sequence joins TRBV7-7 and TRBJ2-3, with D maybe TRBD1 (6 bases). Per germline, CDR1 SSHAT and CDR2 FNYEAQ (reference sequence). The CDR3 is 19 amino acids. CDR3 in DNA: TGTGCTAGCAGCAACACAACAGGGCTAGTTAATTCTATCAAGGATACGCAGTATTTT. Translated, it gives CASSNTTGLVNSIKDTQYF. Together with reference TRBV7-7 and TRBJ2-3, the CDR3 gives the full variable domain: GAGVSQSPRYKVTKRGQDVTLRCDPISSHATLYWYQQALGQGPEFLTYFNYEAQPDKSGLPSDRFSAERPEGSISTLTIQRTEQRDSAMYRCASSNTTGLVNSIKDTQYFGPGTRLTVL.

The chain carries TRBV5-1 and TRBJ1-1, with TRBD1 as a possible D gene (5 bases). Germline CDR1 and CDR2: SGHRS and YFSETQ. This CDR3 comprises 14 residues. V was trimmed by 4 bases and J by 3 bases, leaving 13 bases between them. The CDR3 is CASSPRVPDTEAFF. In nucleotides, the CDR3 is TGCGCCAGCAGCCCCAGGGTTCCGGACACTGAAGCTTTCTTT.

A remark on this clonotype: A single base separates this from a much larger clone, so it may be a read error. Lacking the conserved final phenylalanine or tryptophan, this CDR3 likely reflects a read error. In nucleotides, the CDR3 is TGCGCCAGCAGCTTGCCGGGGACTGAAGCTTTCTAT. It yields the protein CASSLPGTEAFY. The chain uses TRBV5-1 and TRBJ1-1; no clear D gene. Germline V gene sequence: CDR1 SGHRS, CDR2 YFSETQ. V was shortened by 1 base and J by 5 bases, with 6 bases between the two germline ends. The CDR3 is 12 amino acids.

This clonotype was observed many times. The CDR3 protein is CSASSRDNYEQYF. The CDR3 DNA is TGCAGTGCTAGTAGCCGGGACAACTACGAGCAGTACTTC. V and J are TRBV20-1 and TRBJ2-7, with D possibly matching TRBD1 (6 bases). The CDR3 runs to 13 residues. The ends were cut back, 3 bases at V and 3 bases at J, with 12 bases in the middle. Germline V gene lookup returns CDR1 DFQATT and CDR2 SNEGSKA (reference sequence).

About this clonotype itself: Lacking the conserved final phenylalanine or tryptophan, this CDR3 likely reflects a read error. The genes are TRBV18 and TRBJ2-1, with 7 bases fitting TRBD2. This CDR3 has 17 residues. Germline CDR1 reads KGHSH; CDR2 reads LQKENI. The ends lost 3 bases at V and 10 bases at J; junction bases unmatched: 18. CDR3 sequence: CASSPDAGGSPRREQFC. As DNA, the CDR3 is TGTGCCAGCTCACCGGATGCAGGCGGGAGCCCTCGAAGGGAGCAGTTCTGC.

By share of the sample, this clonotype is medium-sized. The chain links TRBV4-1 to TRBJ1-1, with a weak D call TRBD1 (5 bases). The CDR3 totals 14 residues. Germline-derived CDR1 and CDR2 are MGHRA and YSYEKL. V was cut by 0 bases and J by 7 bases, with 12 bases left in between. The CDR3 here is CASSQDPGGSEAFF. In DNA form, the CDR3 reads TGCGCCAGCAGCCAAGACCCCGGGGGGAGTGAAGCTTTCTTT.

This rearrangement joins TRBV30 to TRBJ1-5; D is uncertain. V lost 2 bases and J 1 base, leaving 12 bases between the germline ends. Germline V gene lookup returns CDR1 GTSNPN and CDR2 SVGIG (reference sequence). The length of the CDR3 is 15 residues. The CDR3 region is CAWSKGRISNQPQHF. In nucleotides, the CDR3 is TGTGCCTGGAGTAAAGGAAGGATCAGCAATCAGCCCCAGCATTTT.

This clonotype came up a few times. The chain uses TRBV6-1 and TRBJ1-2, with D uncertain. This CDR3 region has 13 residues. Germline CDR1 MNHNS, CDR2 SASEGT. The V end lost 10 bases, the J end lost 0 bases, and 12 bases lay between the germline ends. The CDR3 region is CATSRLTNYGYTF. The DNA for the CDR3 is TGTGCCACGAGTAGGCTGACTAACTATGGCTACACCTTC.

The table lists this clonotype with a few counts. One base away lies a much larger clone, so this may be a sequencing read error. This chain's CDR3 is CASSEWREGSGTQYF. The CDR3 nucleotides read TGTGCCAGCAGTGAGTGGCGGGAGGGGTCAGGTACGCAGTATTTT. The rearrangement links TRBV6-1 to TRBJ2-3; 9 bases are a match to TRBD2. Germline CDR1 and CDR2: MNHNS and SASEGT. J lost 8 bases, V lost 3 bases, and 9 bases had no gene match. The CDR3 length is 15 residues.

A word on this clonotype: A read error may produce the germline difference seen at one junction end. This chain joins TRBV28 and TRBJ2-1, with 10 bases identical to TRBD2. CDR3 size: 13 residues. Germline V gives CDR1 MDHEN, CDR2 SYDVKM. CDR3 protein: CAGRTSGYNEQFF. CDR3 nucleotides: TGTGCCGGCAGGACTAGCGGTTACAATGAGCAATTCTTC.

The V gene is TRBV2, the J gene TRBJ2-1, with 8 bases lining up with TRBD2. Germline V gene sequence: CDR1 SNHLY, CDR2 FYNNEI. The V segment lost 4 bases and the J segment 10 bases; nucleotides outside the gene matches: 9. This CDR3 spans 14 amino acids. In DNA form, the CDR3 reads TGTGCCAGCAGTGCCCAGACTAGCGCGGGGGAGCAGTTCTTC. It specifies CASSAQTSAGEQFF.

This clonotype was counted between two and nine times. The rearrangement joins TRBV4-1 to TRBJ2-1, with TRBD2 matching over 13 bases. Germline assignment: CDR1 MGHRA and CDR2 YSYEKL. CDR3 length: 20 amino acids. With 3 bases clipped from V and 2 bases from J, the junction kept 13 bases outside the gene matches. The CDR3 DNA sequence: TGCGCCAGCAGCCACCCCCTGGGGACTAGCGGGATTATAACCTACAATGAGCAGTTCTTC. Its translation is CASSHPLGTSGIITYNEQFF.

A remark on this clonotype: With a much larger clone just one base away, this may be a read error. The V gene is TRBV5-1, the J gene TRBJ2-2; weak D call: TRBD2 (6 bases). Between the trimmed V and J ends, which lost 2 bases and 3 bases, there was a span of 11 bases. The CDR3 length is 15 residues. Germline-derived CDR1 and CDR2 are SGHRS and YFSETQ. The CDR3 region is CASSFSGPYTGELFF. In DNA form, the CDR3 reads TGCGCCAGCAGCTTTAGCGGACCGTACACCGGGGAGCTGTTTTTT.

In this sample, this clonotype turned up many times. V gene TRBV18 combines with J gene TRBJ2-1; D may match TRBD1 or TRBD2 (5 bases each). This CDR3 comprises 15 residues. V was cut by 1 base and J by 9 bases, with 16 bases left in between. The germline V gene has CDR1 KGHSH and CDR2 LQKENI. The CDR3 nucleotides read TGTGCCAGCTCACCACTAGGGACCCCGTCTTTTGAGCAGTTCTTC. Translating gives CASSPLGTPSFEQFF.

This clonotype came up a few times. This rearrangement joins TRBV20-1 to TRBJ1-1; unclear D gene. From germline, CDR1 is DFQATT and CDR2 SNEGSKA (reference sequence). CDR3 length: 14 amino acids. V was clipped by 2 bases and J by 2 bases, with 12 bases between them. Here the CDR3 DNA reads TGCAGTGCTAGACGGGCCCCGGAAAACACTGAAGCTTTCTTT. Encoded protein: CSARRAPENTEAFF.

This clonotype has just a few counts. The chain couples TRBV9 to TRBJ2-1, with 7 bases aligning to TRBD2. CDR3 length: 13 residues. CDR1 is SGDLS, CDR2 YYNGEE, per germline. V trimming: 6 bases; J trimming: 8 bases; junction bases outside the gene matches: 8. CDR3 loop: CASTSHAGDEQFF. CDR3 DNA sequence: TGTGCCAGCACTTCCCACGCGGGAGATGAGCAGTTCTTC.

This clonotype is termed medium-sized (0.01 to 0.1%). V gene TRBV12-3 or TRBV12-4 combines with J gene TRBJ1-1; the D gene is possibly TRBD1 (5 bases). The CDR3 is 13 residues long. Trimming left V 6 bases short and J 6 bases short, with 14 bases between. Here the CDR3 reads CASSPTGVAEAFF. The DNA for the CDR3 is TGTGCCAGCAGCCCCACAGGTGTGGCTGAAGCTTTCTTT.

This clonotype was counted only a few times. This may arise from a read error, as a much more abundant clone is one base away. This sequence joins TRBV7-2 and TRBJ1-1, with 7 positions matching TRBD1. The J segment lost 1 base and the V segment lost 5 bases, leaving 7 bases of the junction unmatched. Germline V gene lookup returns CDR1 SGHTA and CDR2 FQGNSA. The CDR3 runs to 15 residues. CDR3 amino acids: CASSAIHRGNTEAFF. CDR3 in DNA: TGTGCCAGCAGCGCTATCCACAGGGGGAACACTGAAGCTTTCTTT.

This chain uses TRBV6-5 with TRBJ2-1; TRBD1 or TRBD2 may be the D gene (5 bases each). The CDR3 length is 17 residues. CDR1 and CDR2 from the germline V gene are MNHEY and SVGAGI. V was clipped by 4 bases and J by 3 bases, with 19 bases between them. The CDR3 bases are TGTGCCAGCAGTTTTAGACCGGGACCCCGGGTCTACAATGAGCAGTTCTTC. Protein product: CASSFRPGPRVYNEQFF.

V usage is TRBV4-2 and J usage is TRBJ2-1, with D hard to call. V was shortened by 0 bases and J by 13 bases, with 7 bases between the two germline ends. CDR1 is LGHNA and CDR2 is YNFKEQ in the germline V gene. This CDR3 has 11 amino acids. CDR3 sequence: CASSQDGSQFF. CDR3 sequence (DNA): TGTGCCAGCAGCCAAGATGGGTCCCAGTTCTTC.

This clonotype showed up just a few times. The chain links TRBV20-1 to TRBJ1-3; maybe TRBD1 (6 bases). The CDR3 spans 13 residues. Germline CDR1 is DFQATT and CDR2 is SNEGSKA (reference sequence). The CDR3 here is CSVFLGDTNTIYF. In nucleotides, the CDR3 is TGCAGCGTATTTCTCGGGGACACAAACACCATATATTTT.

This clonotype was detected a few times. The rearrangement uses TRBV2 and TRBJ1-1; D may be TRBD1 (6 bases). Trimming took 7 bases from V and 3 from J, leaving 15 bases between them. The CDR3 is 14 amino acids. Per the germline V gene, CDR1 is SNHLY and CDR2 is FYNNEI. Here the CDR3 reads CASTSWGHDTEAFF. CDR3 nucleotide sequence: TGTGCCAGCACTTCTTGGGGGCACGACACTGAAGCTTTCTTT.

At least ten counts were recorded for this clonotype. J is TRBJ2-1 and V is TRBV5-1, with D perhaps TRBD1 (6 bases). Germline V lookup: CDR1 SGHRS, CDR2 YFSETQ. The CDR3 is made up of 15 amino acids. V lost 0 bases and J 3 bases, leaving 10 bases between the germline ends. The CDR3 is CASSLVDRHYNEQFF. CDR3 in DNA: TGCGCCAGCAGCTTGGTGGACAGACACTACAATGAGCAGTTCTTC. Based on the CDR3 plus reference TRBV5-1 and TRBJ2-1, the full variable domain is KAGVTQTPRYLIKTRGQQVTLSCSPISGHRSVSWYQQTPGQGLQFLFEYFSETQRNKGNFPGRFSGRQFSNSRSEMNVSTLELGDSALYLCASSLVDRHYNEQFFGPGTRLTVL.

The V gene is TRBV12-3 or TRBV12-4, the J gene TRBJ2-1; no firm D call. The CDR3 spans 13 residues. V was pared by 9 bases and J by 4 bases, with 13 bases between. This chain's CDR3 is CASQLSNYNEQFF. The DNA of the CDR3 is TGTGCCAGTCAACTGTCTAATTACAATGAGCAGTTCTTC.

This rearrangement joins TRBV5-1 to TRBJ2-7; D may match TRBD1 or TRBD2 (5 bases each). Germline CDR1 is SGHRS and CDR2 is YFSETQ. V gave up 0 bases and J gave up 6 bases, with 16 bases separating them. CDR3 size: 15 residues. In DNA form, the CDR3 reads TGCGCCAGCAGCTTGGAACCCGGGGCTGTGGGCGAGCAGTACTTC. Residues: CASSLEPGAVGEQYF.

This clonotype was detected a few times. This clone may be a read error of a much larger clone one base away. The gene calls are TRBV5-1 and TRBJ2-6, with no clear D. Per germline, CDR1 SGHRS and CDR2 YFSETQ. V dropped 2 bases and J dropped 3 bases, with 15 bases sitting between them. The CDR3 has 17 residues. The CDR3 DNA is TGCGCCAGCAGCTTCACCGGGTTTGGTATTGGGGCCAACGTCCTGACTTTC. Translated: CASSFTGFGIGANVLTF.

At least ten counts were recorded for this clonotype. This chain links TRBV20-1 with TRBJ1-1, with D unresolved. The CDR3 has 14 amino acids. The germline V and J ends were trimmed by 0 bases and 4 bases, with 12 bases remaining between them. Germline assignment: CDR1 DFQATT and CDR2 SNEGSKA (reference sequence). CDR3 loop: CSAREPGSGTEAFF. CDR3 nucleotides: TGCAGTGCTAGAGAACCGGGTAGCGGCACTGAAGCTTTCTTT.

This clonotype has ten or more counts. The gene calls are TRBV5-1 and TRBJ2-1; 7 bases line up with TRBD2. Per the germline V gene, CDR1 is SGHRS and CDR2 is YFSETQ. The V segment lost 4 bases and the J segment 6 bases; nucleotides outside the gene matches: 4. The CDR3 runs 13 residues. The CDR3 DNA is TGCGCCAGCAGCGGGACTAACTCCAATGAGCAGTTCTTC. As protein: CASSGTNSNEQFF.